This T cell receptor beta chain is from a study of cytomegalovirus exposure and HLA in healthy donors. Study in general: Assignment to the Caucasian-associated ancestry cluster applied to approximately 79% of the approximately 390 genotyped donors. Overall study results and limits: Prediction of most subjects' HLA-A and HLA-B alleles by TCR beta sequences was reportedly accurate.

PCR involved 60 Vbeta and 13 Jbeta primers. TCRdb's copy holds only in-frame clones and misses some; the assay was immunoSEQ multiplex PCR. The sample contains around 170,000 clones, about 72% of which appear only once. To note about this clone: Its antigen is as yet unknown.

The V gene lost 7 bases and the J gene lost 0 bases, with 15 bases spanning the gap. Germline V gene lookup returns CDR1 MNHNY and CDR2 SVGAGI (reference sequence). The CDR3 runs 15 residues. J is TRBJ1-1 and V is TRBV6-6, with TRBD1 as a possible D gene (5 bases). Sequenced: PBMCs. This TCR was recovered from a girl aged 10 to 17 in good health and CMV-seronegative. CDR3 in DNA: TGTGCCAGCATCCCATTACCGGGGGTGAACACTGAAGCTTTCTTT. Translation: CASIPLPGVNTEAFF.